This T cell receptor beta chain was identified in a study of beta chain features in type 1 diabetes. Study at large: Sorted cells from all samples, numbering 107,917,701, were examined. Study conclusions and caveats: Because the template was cDNA, high-expressing cells might be over-represented. When Type 1 diabetes patients were examined, their TCRB CDR3s proved moderately but significantly shorter in all four CD4+ subsets.

TCRB transcripts that were expressed got sequenced, as all of the isolated RNA had been reverse transcribed. Libraries were prepared by immunoSEQ multiplex PCR; TCRdb keeps only in-frame clonotypes and omits some of them. The sample records about 360,000 clones, around 13% being singletons. As for this clone: Antigen: not known.

Trimming removed 7 bases from V and 5 bases from J, with 18 bases in between. The CDR3 extends over 14 amino acids. Germline lookup yields CDR1 MNHEY and CDR2 SMNVEV (reference sequence). Donors contributed one heparinised blood draw apiece, averaging approximately 0.12 L. The sequenced sample consisted of naive CD4+ T cells from blood. The gene calls are TRBV27 and TRBJ2-7, with D possibly matching TRBD1 (5 bases). This TCR derives from a woman aged 18-29 years with type 1 diabetes. The DNA for the CDR3 is TGTGCCAGCACCAACACCCCAGGGAAGGACGAGCAGTACTTC. The encoded protein is CASTNTPGKDEQYF.